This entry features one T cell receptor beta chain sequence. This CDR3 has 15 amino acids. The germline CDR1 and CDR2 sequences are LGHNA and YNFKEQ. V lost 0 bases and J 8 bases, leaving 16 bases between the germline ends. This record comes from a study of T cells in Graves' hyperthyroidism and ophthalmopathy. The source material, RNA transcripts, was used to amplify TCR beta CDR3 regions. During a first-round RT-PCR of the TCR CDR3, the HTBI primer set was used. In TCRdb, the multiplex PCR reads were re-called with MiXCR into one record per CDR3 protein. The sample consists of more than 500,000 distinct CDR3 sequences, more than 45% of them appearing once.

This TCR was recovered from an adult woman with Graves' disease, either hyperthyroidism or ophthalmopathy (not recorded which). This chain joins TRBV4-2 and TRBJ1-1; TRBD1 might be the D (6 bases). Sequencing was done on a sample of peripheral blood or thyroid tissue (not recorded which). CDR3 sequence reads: CASSQDSRQVPEAFF. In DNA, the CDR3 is TGTGCCAGCAGCCAAGATTCCCGACAGGTGCCCGAAGCTTTCTTT.